The 8 T cell receptor beta chains given below trace back to one sample, sequenced in a study of cytotoxic CD8 clonotypes in ibrutinib-treated CLL. The protocol was immunoSEQ multiplex PCR, while the TCRdb copy is restricted to in-frame clones and leaves out a portion. The sample yields roughly 150,000 clones, approximately 80% seen once. The starting material was PBMCs, obtained after 24 months of ibrutinib treatment. These receptors were obtained from a human donor with chronic lymphocytic leukemia.

V usage is TRBV30 and J usage is TRBJ1-1; D is perhaps TRBD1 (5 bases). The V gene's germline CDR1 is GTSNPN and CDR2 SVGIG (reference sequence). This CDR3 comprises 12 residues. With 7 bases removed from V and 5 bases from J, the gap between germline ends came to 14 bases. CDR3 amino acids: CAYGRGGTEAFF. DNA for the CDR3: TGTGCCTACGGACGGGGGGGGACTGAAGCTTTCTTT.

This clone was counted between two and nine times. The chain combines TRBV7-2 with TRBJ2-6; D gene ambiguous. Trimming left V 5 bases short and J 0 bases short, with 11 bases between. This CDR3 spans 16 amino acids. Germline CDR1 SGHTA, CDR2 FQGNSA. The CDR3 sequence is CASSRRRNSGANVLTF. CDR3 nucleotides: TGTGCCAGCAGCCGCAGACGCAACTCTGGGGCCAACGTCCTGACTTTC.

The table lists this clone with a few counts. The chain is built from TRBV15 and TRBJ1-1; D not certain. The germline CDR1 and CDR2 sequences are LNHNV and YYDKDF (reference sequence). The CDR3 has 14 amino acids. Trimming pared 6 bases from V and 1 base from J, leaving 12 bases between. The CDR3 loop is CATRDPRGNTEAFF. In DNA, the CDR3 is TGTGCCACCAGGGATCCCCGGGGGAACACTGAAGCTTTCTTT. Together with reference TRBV15 and TRBJ1-1, the CDR3 gives the full variable domain: DAMVIQNPRYQVTQFGKPVTLSCSQTLNHNVMYWYQQKSSQAPKLLFHYYDKDFNNEADTPDNFQSRRPNTSFCFLDIRSPGLGDTAMYLCATRDPRGNTEAFFGQGTRLTVV.

The CDR3 protein is CASSRQAGGTEAFF. DNA of the CDR3: TGTGCCAGCAGCCGACAGGCCGGAGGCACTGAAGCTTTCTTT. The chain uses TRBV6-6 and TRBJ1-1; D might be TRBD1 (6 bases). Germline CDR1 and CDR2: MNHNY and SVGAGI (reference sequence). The V and J ends lost 6 bases and 4 bases respectively, with 15 bases between them. CDR3 size: 14 residues.

This clone was seen a few times. This chain joins TRBV7-2 and TRBJ2-1; TRBD2 matches at 10 bases. CDR1 and CDR2 (germline): SGHTA, FQGNSA. V lost 5 bases and J lost 3; bases outside the gene matches: 7. This CDR3 is 16 amino acids long. Here the CDR3 reads CASSLSLAGYYNEQFF. CDR3 DNA: TGTGCCAGCAGCCTTTCACTAGCGGGATACTACAATGAGCAGTTCTTC.

There are a few counts of this clone. J is TRBJ2-2 and V is TRBV7-2; TRBD1 might be the D (7 bases). Trimming pared 4 bases from V and 3 bases from J, leaving 15 bases between. This CDR3 has 16 residues. CDR1 and CDR2 from the germline V gene are SGHTA and FQGNSA. The CDR3 is CASSSRGAGDTGELFF. The CDR3 bases are TGTGCCAGCAGCTCCAGGGGGGCAGGGGACACCGGGGAGCTGTTTTTT.

J is TRBJ2-5 and V is TRBV7-7, with D perhaps matching TRBD2 (5 bases). Germline V gives CDR1 SSHAT, CDR2 FNYEAQ (reference sequence). The CDR3 extends over 13 amino acids. V was pared by 1 base and J by 9 bases, with 12 bases between. The CDR3 nucleotides are TGTGCCAGCAGCTTAGTGAGGGTGGGGTCCCAGTACTTC. It codes for CASSLVRVGSQYF.

This clone has only one observation. The gene calls are TRBV6-5 and TRBJ2-5; TRBD2 might be the D (5 bases). With 6 bases removed from V and 4 bases from J, the gap between germline ends came to 12 bases. CDR1 MNHEY and CDR2 SVGAGI come from the germline V gene. There are 13 residues in the CDR3. Here the CDR3 reads CASSPTSGETQYF. In nucleotides, the CDR3 is TGTGCCAGCAGCCCCACTAGTGGAGAGACCCAGTACTTC.